A selection of T cell receptor beta chains follows, all from one sample in a study of blood T cell repertoires in COVID-19. Clones were sequenced by immunoSEQ multiplex PCR, and TCRdb holds only the in-frame ones, with some missing. Counted here are about 140,000 clones, just under 90% occurring once; the ten biggest clones make up more than 3.5%. Source material: peripheral blood. The receptors were gathered from a woman in her forties with acute or convalescent COVID-19. Both conserved end residues are part of each CDR3. D genes are given only for firm matches. Not every row has a clone size; where given, it reads once, few, many or a size class.

abundance,len,v_gene,j_gene,d_gene,CDR3aa,CDR3nt
few,13,TRBV6-2/TRBV6-3,TRBJ2-7,-,CASSYRGPYEQYF,TGTGCCAGCAGTTACAGGGGCCCTTACGAGCAGTACTTC
-,15,TRBV19,TRBJ2-3,-,CASQRAGLSTDTQYF,TGTGCCAGCCAGCGGGCGGGCTTAAGCACAGATACGCAGTATTTT
-,14,TRBV7-3,TRBJ1-1,TRBD1,CASSLRGRLTEAFF,TGTGCCAGCAGCCTCAGGGGGCGTCTCACTGAAGCTTTCTTT
few,14,TRBV6-1,TRBJ1-4,-,CASSEGGGNEKLFF,TGTGCCAGCAGTGAAGGGGGGGGAAATGAAAAACTGTTTTTT
-,18,TRBV6-8,TRBJ2-5,TRBD2,CASSASGRAAGRKETQYF,TGTGCCAGCAGTGCTAGCGGGAGGGCCGCGGGGAGGAAAGAGACCCAGTACTTC
-,14,TRBV5-6,TRBJ1-2,-,CASTLGASDYGYTF,TGTGCCAGCACCTTGGGGGCTAGCGACTATGGCTACACCTTC
-,17,TRBV19,TRBJ1-3,TRBD1,CASRGQELSISGNTIYF,TGTGCCAGTAGGGGACAGGAGCTATCGATCTCTGGAAACACCATATATTTT
-,15,TRBV28,TRBJ1-2,-,CASSLTAPPNYGYTF,TGTGCCAGCAGTTTAACAGCCCCCCCTAACTATGGCTACACCTTC
few,12,TRBV29-1,TRBJ1-5,-,CSVEDRGQPQHF,TGCAGCGTTGAAGATCGCGGACAGCCCCAGCATTTT
-,15,TRBV7-6,TRBJ1-3,TRBD1,CASSFGTGFGNTIYF,TGTGCCAGCAGCTTTGGGACAGGGTTCGGAAACACCATATATTTT